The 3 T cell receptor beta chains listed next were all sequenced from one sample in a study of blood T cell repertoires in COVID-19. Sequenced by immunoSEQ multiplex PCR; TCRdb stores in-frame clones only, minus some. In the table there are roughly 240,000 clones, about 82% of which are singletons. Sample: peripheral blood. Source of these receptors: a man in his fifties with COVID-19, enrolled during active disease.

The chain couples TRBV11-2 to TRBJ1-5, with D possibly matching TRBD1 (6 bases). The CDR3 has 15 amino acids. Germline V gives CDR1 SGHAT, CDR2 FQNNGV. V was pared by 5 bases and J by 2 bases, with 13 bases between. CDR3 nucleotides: TGTGCCAGCAGCACCCCGCACAGGGGCAATCAGCCCCAGCATTTT. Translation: CASSTPHRGNQPQHF. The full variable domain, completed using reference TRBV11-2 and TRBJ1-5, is EAGVAQSPRYKIIEKRQSVAFWCNPISGHATLYWYQQILGQGPKLLIQFQNNGVVDDSQLPKDRFSAERLKGVDSTLKIQPAKLEDSAVYLCASSTPHRGNQPQHFGDGTRLSIL.

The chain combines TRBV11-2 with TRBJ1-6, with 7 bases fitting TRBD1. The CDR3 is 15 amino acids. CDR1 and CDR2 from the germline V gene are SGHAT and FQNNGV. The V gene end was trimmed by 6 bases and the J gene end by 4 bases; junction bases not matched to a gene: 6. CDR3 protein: CASRPPGGYNSPLHF. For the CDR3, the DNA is TGTGCCAGCAGGCCCCCAGGGGGGTATAATTCACCCCTCCACTTT.

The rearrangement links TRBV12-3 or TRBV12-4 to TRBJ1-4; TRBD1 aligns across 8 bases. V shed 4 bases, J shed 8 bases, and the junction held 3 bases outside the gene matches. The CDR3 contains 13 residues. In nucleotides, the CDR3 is TGTGCCAGCAGTTGGACAGGGCGGGAAAAACTGTTTTTT. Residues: CASSWTGREKLFF.